This T cell receptor (beta chain) was captured by sequencing in a study of blood T cells in healthy people across ages. Points from the study as a whole: Changes seen in expanded clonotypes were possibly confounded by donor CMV status left unknown.

The length of the CDR3 is 13 residues. Trimming stripped 5 bases from V and 8 bases from J, with 10 bases between. The authors ran a second PCR of 7 to 11 cycles using a sample-barcoded 5' primer and a J-beta primer mix. TCRdb reprocessed the 5' RACE reads via MiXCR and lists one record per CDR3 protein. Of about 800,000 distinct CDR3 sequences in the sample, 25% are singletons; the top ten hold under 4.5%. Turning to this clonotype: Its antigen is not identified.

The data also belong to a second study, concerning T cells of mothers and their children.

The origin of this receptor is a boy aged 10-17 years in good health. The specimen sequenced was blood. The chain employs TRBV12-3 or TRBV12-4 and TRBJ1-6; a weak D match, TRBD1 (5 bases). The CDR3 region has the DNA TGTGCCAGCAGTCGCAGGGTCGATTCACCCCTCCACTTT. This gives the protein CASSRRVDSPLHF.